One sample yielded the 12 T cell receptor beta chains listed below, sequenced in a study of T cells in Graves' hyperthyroidism and ophthalmopathy. Researchers amplified the TCR beta CDR3 regions from RNA transcripts. With the HTBI primer set, the TCR CDR3 went through a first round of RT-PCR. From the multiplex PCR reads, TCRdb called clonotypes with MiXCR, one entry per CDR3 protein. The repertoire has some 600,000 distinct CDR3 sequences, around 13% of them found once; the top ten carry 5.8%. The material sequenced was blood. The receptors were gathered from a woman in her thirties with Graves' hyperthyroidism that later progressed to Graves' ophthalmopathy.

This clonotype appeared a single time. This may be a read error: a much more frequent sequence differs by one nucleotide. This sequence joins TRBV28 and TRBJ1-5; D is uncertain. There are 11 residues in the CDR3. Germline-derived CDR1 and CDR2 are MDHEN and SYDVKM. For the CDR3, the DNA is TGTGCCAGCAGTTTGAAACAGCTCCAGCATTTT. This translates into CASSLKQLQHF.

This clonotype appeared many times. The chain recombines TRBV10-3 with TRBJ2-5; no definite D call. The V end was cut by 3 bases, the J end by 5 bases, with 10 bases between. Germline CDR1 ENHRY, CDR2 SYGVKD. This CDR3 region has 13 residues. CDR3 DNA: TGTGCCATCAGTGATGGAATCAAGGAGACCCAGTACTTC. This codes for CAISDGIKETQYF.

DNA for the CDR3: TGCGCCAGCAGCCAAGAATGGGGGCAGCCCCAGCATTTT. Encoded protein: CASSQEWGQPQHF. The rearrangement uses TRBV4-1 and TRBJ1-5; a possible D gene is TRBD1 (5 bases). The CDR3 runs 13 residues. V lost 0 bases and J lost 7, with 7 bases in between. Germline assignment: CDR1 MGHRA and CDR2 YSYEKL.

The rearrangement joins TRBV5-4 to TRBJ2-6, with 9 bases that match TRBD1. V trimming: 1 base; J trimming: 4 bases; junction bases outside the gene matches: 6. The CDR3 contains 17 residues. In germline, CDR1 is SGHNT, CDR2 YYREEE (reference sequence). The CDR3 coding sequence is TGTGCCAGCAGCTTGCTCGGGACAGGGACCGGGGCCAACGTCCTGACTTTC. It codes for CASSLLGTGTGANVLTF.

Concerning this clonotype itself: In this CDR3 the conserved last residue, phenylalanine or tryptophan, is missing, so a read error is likely. In DNA form, the CDR3 reads TGCGCCAGCAGCTTGGCACAGAACTATGGCTACACCTCC. The encoded protein is CASSLAQNYGYTS. The chain combines TRBV5-1 with TRBJ1-2; D call uncertain. The CDR3 contains 13 residues. CDR1 is SGHRS and CDR2 is YFSETQ in the germline V gene. The V end lost 0 bases, the J end lost 2 bases, and 5 bases lay between the germline ends.

This clonotype was picked up many times. This chain uses TRBV19 with TRBJ2-7, with D possibly being TRBD1 (6 bases). Trimming removed 6 bases from V and 3 bases from J, with 15 bases in between. This CDR3 has 14 amino acids. In germline, CDR1 is LNHDA, CDR2 SQIVND (reference sequence). This chain's CDR3 is CASSWGTNNYEQYF. The DNA for the CDR3 is TGTGCCAGTAGCTGGGGGACAAATAACTACGAGCAGTACTTC.

There are many counts of this clonotype. This chain uses TRBV12-3 or TRBV12-4 with TRBJ1-2; D may be TRBD1 (6 bases). The CDR3 sequence is 15 residues long. V was cut by 1 base and J by 8 bases, with 17 bases left in between. CDR3 in amino acids: CASSLVWAGVEGYTF. In nucleotides, the CDR3 is TGTGCCAGCAGTTTAGTGTGGGCAGGGGTGGAAGGCTACACCTTC.

The chain recombines TRBV7-9 with TRBJ2-3, with 9 nucleotides matching TRBD2. Losses at the gene ends were 5 bases for V and 4 bases for J; bases not matched to a gene: 13. The CDR3 sequence is 17 residues long. Germline V gene data show CDR1 as SEHNR and CDR2 as FQNEAQ (reference sequence). CDR3 amino acids: CASSLLAGRGSADTQYF. The CDR3 bases are TGTGCCAGCAGCCTGCTAGCGGGAAGGGGGTCAGCAGATACGCAGTATTTT.

This clonotype was counted at least ten times. J is TRBJ2-7 and V is TRBV10-2; D is ambiguous. CDR3 length equals 15 residues. The V gene's germline CDR1 is WSHSY and CDR2 SAAADI. Between the trimmed V and J ends, which lost 6 bases and 0 bases, there was a span of 15 bases. The CDR3 spells CASSVTPSSSYEQYF. The CDR3 DNA follows: TGCGCCAGCAGCGTCACTCCCAGTAGCTCCTACGAGCAGTACTTC.

In its sample, this clonotype was seen a few times. The chain employs TRBV5-6 and TRBJ2-1, with 8 bases aligning to TRBD1. This CDR3 contains 15 residues. Germline V gene sequence: CDR1 SGHDT, CDR2 YYEEEE. Germline trimming cut 5 bases from V and 0 bases from J; bases unmatched to any gene: 4. The CDR3 sequence: CASRTDRGSYNEQFF. Written as DNA, the CDR3 is TGTGCCAGCAGAACCGACAGGGGCTCCTACAATGAGCAGTTCTTC.

There are many counts of this clonotype. The chain couples TRBV20-1 to TRBJ2-3, with 7 bases aligning to TRBD2. With V trimmed by 6 bases and J by 4 bases, 10 bases remained unmatched. There are 14 residues in the CDR3. The germline gives CDR1 DFQATT, CDR2 SNEGSKA (reference sequence). The CDR3 sequence is CSAERGEGPDTQYF. The CDR3 DNA follows: TGCAGTGCCGAGCGGGGCGAGGGCCCAGATACGCAGTATTTT.

This clonotype appeared many times. This chain joins TRBV10-3 and TRBJ1-5, with a weak D call TRBD1 (5 bases). Germline V gene sequence: CDR1 ENHRY, CDR2 SYGVKD. This CDR3 has 14 amino acids. V lost 5 bases and J lost 4, with 12 bases in between. The CDR3 loop is CAISNKDSNQPQHF. CDR3 nucleotides: TGTGCCATCAGTAACAAAGACAGTAATCAGCCCCAGCATTTT.